The rows below give T cell receptor beta chains drawn from one sample of a study of blood T cell repertoires in COVID-19. The repertoire was sequenced with immunoSEQ multiplex PCR; TCRdb's copy has only in-frame clones and lacks some. This table holds approximately 190,000 clones, around nine tenths found once. The specimen was peripheral blood. All receptors derive from a man in his sixties with active or convalescent COVID-19. The conserved cysteine and the conserved F or W are not part of the CDR3 here. Fields, in order: V gene, clone size, CDR3 protein. Clone size is shown for a subset of rows, as once, few, many or a class of expanded clone.

V gene: TRBV7-7; clone size: .; CDR3 protein: ASSPRTGPGNTIY
V gene: TRBV3-1/TRBV3-2; clone size: few; CDR3 protein: ASSQGAPLLSGANVLT
V gene: TRBV7-9; clone size: .; CDR3 protein: ASSFLNTYEQY
V gene: TRBV7-9; clone size: .; CDR3 protein: ASTNREDMNTEAF
V gene: TRBV6-5; clone size: few; CDR3 protein: ASIVDRGGSGGYT
V gene: TRBV19; clone size: .; CDR3 protein: ASRPPSTGHGYT
V gene: TRBV14; clone size: .; CDR3 protein: ASSLGEGQRLYGYT
V gene: TRBV9; clone size: few; CDR3 protein: ASSVEIGTEAF
V gene: TRBV6-5; clone size: .; CDR3 protein: ASTNPNGGNTIY
V gene: TRBV5-4; clone size: .; CDR3 protein: ASSLGDREAYGYT
V gene: TRBV25-1; clone size: .; CDR3 protein: ASSEGRTNTEAF
V gene: TRBV2; clone size: .; CDR3 protein: ASTGGVQETQY
V gene: TRBV10-3; clone size: .; CDR3 protein: AISEPGQGGEKLF
V gene: TRBV5-1; clone size: .; CDR3 protein: ASSFGRAETDTQY
V gene: TRBV3-1/TRBV3-2; clone size: .; CDR3 protein: ASAGDTEAF
V gene: TRBV5-6; clone size: .; CDR3 protein: ASSLRQGVQYGYT
V gene: TRBV4-1; clone size: .; CDR3 protein: ASSQRAGGNEQF
V gene: TRBV20-1; clone size: .; CDR3 protein: SASPLAGGHNEQF
V gene: TRBV6-5; clone size: .; CDR3 protein: ASSYSIRSNQPQH
V gene: TRBV3-1/TRBV3-2; clone size: .; CDR3 protein: ASSQGTGAQPQH
V gene: TRBV2; clone size: .; CDR3 protein: ASSLTGGPELYSPLH
V gene: TRBV2; clone size: .; CDR3 protein: ASRPGTGNEKLF
V gene: TRBV2; clone size: .; CDR3 protein: ASSDAAGYGYT
V gene: TRBV19; clone size: .; CDR3 protein: ASSDRDYGYT
V gene: TRBV24-1; clone size: .; CDR3 protein: ATSDLVAGGYNEQF
V gene: TRBV10-1; clone size: .; CDR3 protein: ASSESGSGGSRADTQY
V gene: TRBV4-1; clone size: .; CDR3 protein: ASSQDPGTGGYEQY
V gene: TRBV19; clone size: .; CDR3 protein: ASSSRDRGYYNEQF
V gene: TRBV6-1; clone size: .; CDR3 protein: ASSSRVGAKAF
V gene: TRBV4-1; clone size: once; CDR3 protein: ASSQEDRAYEQY
V gene: TRBV15; clone size: .; CDR3 protein: ATKADSNQPQH
V gene: TRBV19; clone size: .; CDR3 protein: ASSRGTGTGGNYGYT
V gene: TRBV7-3; clone size: .; CDR3 protein: ASSLTGTKQETQY
V gene: TRBV5-4; clone size: .; CDR3 protein: ASSLGQGMTNEKLF
V gene: TRBV7-2; clone size: .; CDR3 protein: ASSPSSGGYGYT
V gene: TRBV19; clone size: .; CDR3 protein: ASMRDYHISIEAF
V gene: TRBV5-1; clone size: .; CDR3 protein: ASSLAGTGGARRGYT
V gene: TRBV30; clone size: .; CDR3 protein: AWRGQGAGANVLT